The rows below give T cell receptor beta chains drawn from one sample of a study of immune cell composition in non-small cell lung cancer. Sequenced by immunoSEQ multiplex PCR; TCRdb stores in-frame clones only, minus some. This sample has over 2,500 clones, with over 65% found just once. Sample: non-adjacent lung tissue. These receptors all come from a human donor with non-small cell lung cancer. Each CDR3 is given with its conserved first and last residue. A D gene is named only where the DNA matches it firmly. Rows give clone size only sometimes, using once, few, many, or a class for an expanded clone.

j_call,v_call,clone_size,d_call,cdr3_nt,cdr3_aa
TRBJ1-1,TRBV5-1,.,.,TGCGCCAGCAGCTACCTTGACAGCATGAACACTGAAGCTTTCTTT,CASSYLDSMNTEAFF
TRBJ1-2,TRBV29-1,.,TRBD1,TGCAGCGTGGGTCAGGGGGCCCGCTATGGCTACACCTTC,CSVGQGARYGYTF
TRBJ2-7,TRBV11-2,.,.,TGTGCCAGCAGCCGATCAGGGGCGCGGAGCGAGCAGTACTTC,CASSRSGARSEQYF
TRBJ2-5,TRBV11-1,.,TRBD1,TGTGCCAGCAGCCAGACAGGGGCCCAAGAGACCCAGTACTTC,CASSQTGAQETQYF
TRBJ2-2,TRBV11-2,.,.,TGTGCCAGCAGCGGCGGGACCGGGGAGCTGTTTTTT,CASSGGTGELFF
TRBJ2-1,TRBV30,.,.,TGTGCCTGGAGTGTTGGGAGGAATACGGGGAATGAGCAGTTCTTC,CAWSVGRNTGNEQFF
TRBJ2-5,TRBV15,few,.,TGTGCCACCAGCAGAGGGGTGGCGGGACAGCATCCAGAGACCCAGTACTTC,CATSRGVAGQHPETQYF
TRBJ2-5,TRBV7-9,once,.,TGTGCCAGCAGCTTAGTGGTGACAACACGGAACCAAGAGACCCAGTACTTC,CASSLVVTTRNQETQYF
TRBJ2-7,TRBV28,.,TRBD1,TGTGCCAGCAGCCCCCGACAGGGGCCCAACCACGAGCAGTACTTC,CASSPRQGPNHEQYF
TRBJ2-1,TRBV6-5,.,.,TGTGCCAGCAGTTACTCGTGGACAACCTACAATGAGCAGTTCTTC,CASSYSWTTYNEQFF
TRBJ2-7,TRBV20-1,.,.,TGCAGTGCAGAGGAAGACTACGAGCAGTACTTC,CSAEEDYEQYF
TRBJ1-1,TRBV5-1,once,TRBD1,TGCGCCAGCAGCTTTGCAGGGGGCACTGAAGCTTTCTTT,CASSFAGGTEAFF
TRBJ2-1,TRBV5-1,.,TRBD2,TGCGCCAGCAGCCAAGACACTAGCGGGGGGCGAGGTGAGCAGTTCTTC,CASSQDTSGGRGEQFF
TRBJ1-2,TRBV19,.,TRBD1,TGTGCCAGTAGTCCCGACAGGGGGCCCTATGGCTACACCTTC,CASSPDRGPYGYTF
TRBJ2-2,TRBV7-3,once,.,TGTGCCAGCAGCTTAAACGGCGGTACAAACACCGGGGAGCTGTTTTTT,CASSLNGGTNTGELFF
TRBJ2-2,TRBV12-2,.,.,TGTGCAAGTCGCTTAGACTACACCGGGGAGCTGTTTTTT,CASRLDYTGELFF
TRBJ1-3,TRBV7-9,.,.,TGTGCCAGCAGCCACGTGGAGGGTTTAGGAAACACCATATATTTT,CASSHVEGLGNTIYF
TRBJ1-2,TRBV19,.,TRBD1,TGTGCCAGTAGTCCCCGGGACAGGGGGCGCGTCTATGGCTACACCTTC,CASSPRDRGRVYGYTF
TRBJ2-3,TRBV5-1,.,TRBD2,TGCGCCAGCAGCCTGGAAGCGGGGTCCACAGATACGCAGTATTTT,CASSLEAGSTDTQYF
TRBJ2-1,TRBV7-2,.,.,TGTGCCAGCAGCTTCGTAGGGAGCTCCTACAATGAGCAGTTCTTC,CASSFVGSSYNEQFF
TRBJ2-1,TRBV5-4,.,.,TGTGCCAGCAGCCCGGACATCAATGAGCAGTTCTTC,CASSPDINEQFF
TRBJ2-7,TRBV4-3,.,TRBD2,TGCGCCAGCAGCCTCGGACTAGCGGCCTCCTACGAGCAGTACTTC,CASSLGLAASYEQYF
TRBJ2-5,TRBV6-5,.,TRBD1,TGTGCCAGCAGTTACGACAGGGCAGAGACCCAGTACTTC,CASSYDRAETQYF
TRBJ2-7,TRBV10-3,once,TRBD2,TGTGCCATCAGTGAACCTAGCGGGGCTTCAATATACGAGCAGTACTTC,CAISEPSGASIYEQYF
TRBJ1-2,TRBV7-9,.,.,TGTGCCAGCAGCCGCGTAACGAGGGACTATGGCTACACCTTC,CASSRVTRDYGYTF
TRBJ1-5,TRBV27,.,TRBD1,TGTGCCAGCAGATCGGACAGGGCACCCAATCAGCCCCAGCATTTT,CASRSDRAPNQPQHF
TRBJ1-1,TRBV9,.,.,TGTGCCAGCAGCGCCCAACCGCTGGCGAACACTGAAGCTTTCTTT,CASSAQPLANTEAFF
TRBJ2-1,TRBV18,once,.,TGTGCCAGCTCACCACCTCCCCCGGTAGCCTACAATGAGCAGTTCTTC,CASSPPPPVAYNEQFF